The 10 T cell receptor beta chains below were found in one sample sequenced in a study of T cell changes during pregnancy in multiple sclerosis. The repertoire was sequenced with immunoSEQ multiplex PCR; TCRdb's copy has only in-frame clones and lacks some. The sample has 40,000 to 50,000 clones, 90% to 95% seen once. Sequencing used CD8+ T cells from peripheral blood mononuclear cells, obtained after pregnancy. The source is a female donor with multiple sclerosis, enrolled in a pregnancy study.

The J gene is TRBJ2-1, the V gene TRBV7-2, with D uncertain. CDR3 size: 14 residues. Germline loops: CDR1 SGHTA, CDR2 FQGNSA. V was pared by 4 bases and J by 6 bases, with 13 bases between. CDR3 DNA: TGTGCCAGCAGCTCCACCGGTGCCTTCAATGAGCAGTTCTTC. Its protein product is CASSSTGAFNEQFF.

This chain connects TRBV7-3 to TRBJ2-3; 10 bases are a match to TRBD2. The CDR3 loop spans 17 amino acids. The junction had 9 bases not matched to a gene; V was cut back by 3 bases and J by 3 bases. CDR1 SGHTA and CDR2 FQGTGA come from the germline V gene. Written as DNA, the CDR3 is TGTGCCAGCAGCTTCCCCTCTAGCGGGAGACGAACAGATACGCAGTATTTT. This sequence encodes CASSFPSSGRRTDTQYF.

V and J are TRBV11-2 and TRBJ2-4, with a weak D call TRBD1 (6 bases). Germline CDR1 and CDR2: SGHAT and FQNNGV. V lost 1 base and J 0 bases, leaving 16 bases between the germline ends. The CDR3 sequence is 18 residues long. The CDR3 DNA reads as TGTGCCAGCAGCTTAGGACCGGGACACCAACTAGCCAAAAACATTCAGTACTTC. Amino acid sequence: CASSLGPGHQLAKNIQYF.

The chain combines TRBV5-1 with TRBJ1-3, with 9 positions matching TRBD1. The length of the CDR3 is 15 residues. Germline V CDR1 and CDR2: SGHRS, YFSETQ. Unmatched junction bases numbered 7, after V lost 3 bases and J lost 6 bases. CDR3 loop: CASSSGTGFENTIYF. The CDR3 coding sequence is TGCGCCAGCAGCTCCGGGACAGGGTTTGAAAACACCATATATTTT. Looking up the rest from reference TRBV5-1 and TRBJ1-3 gives the full variable domain: KAGVTQTPRYLIKTRGQQVTLSCSPISGHRSVSWYQQTPGQGLQFLFEYFSETQRNKGNFPGRFSGRQFSNSRSEMNVSTLELGDSALYLCASSSGTGFENTIYFGEGSWLTVV.

This clone was recorded a few times. This chain joins TRBV7-9 and TRBJ1-1; 9 bases match TRBD1. CDR1 SEHNR and CDR2 FQNEAQ come from the germline V gene (reference sequence). The V and J ends lost 3 bases and 0 bases, in that order; junction bases with no gene match: 5. The CDR3 has 16 amino acids. The CDR3 loop is CASSFGTGNMNTEAFF. DNA of the CDR3: TGTGCCAGCAGCTTCGGGACAGGGAACATGAACACTGAAGCTTTCTTT. Full variable domain (rest looked up from reference TRBV7-9 and TRBJ1-1): DTGVSQNPRHKITKRGQNVTFRCDPISEHNRLYWYRQTLGQGPEFLTYFQNEAQLEKSRLLSDRFSAERPKGSFSTLEIQRTEQGDSAMYLCASSFGTGNMNTEAFFGQGTRLTVV.

V gene TRBV19 combines with J gene TRBJ2-1; D is uncertain. V lost 4 bases to trimming and J lost 0 bases, with 10 bases between them. CDR3 size: 15 residues. Germline V lookup: CDR1 LNHDA, CDR2 SQIVND (reference sequence). CDR3 nucleotides: TGTGCCAGTAGTAATGAAGCGAACTCCTACAATGAGCAGTTCTTC. Translated: CASSNEANSYNEQFF.

The V gene is TRBV29-1, the J gene TRBJ2-7, with 11 bases aligning to TRBD1. CDR3 length: 14 amino acids. In germline, CDR1 is SQVTM, CDR2 ANQGSEA. Trimming took 4 bases from V and 0 from J; bases not matched to a gene: 2. This chain's CDR3 is CSVAGTGGSYEQYF. The CDR3 coding sequence is TGCAGCGTTGCAGGGACAGGGGGCTCCTACGAGCAGTACTTC.

This clone was recorded once. This rearrangement joins TRBV27 to TRBJ2-7, with TRBD2 as a possible D gene (7 bases). This CDR3 region has 13 residues. Germline assignment: CDR1 MNHEY and CDR2 SMNVEV (reference sequence). The germline V and J ends were trimmed by 3 bases and 6 bases, with 12 bases remaining between them. The CDR3 region is CASSLGGAREQYF. The CDR3 DNA reads TGTGCCAGCAGTTTGGGGGGGGCGCGCGAGCAGTACTTC.

The chain links TRBV9 to TRBJ2-1; 9 nucleotides align to TRBD2. The CDR3 has 16 amino acids. Germline CDR1 reads SGDLS; CDR2 reads YYNGEE. V gave up 3 bases and J gave up 7 bases; unmatched junction bases: 11. The DNA of the CDR3 is TGTGCCAGCAGCGCCCCCCGTGGACTAGCGACTAATGAGCAGTTCTTC. It encodes CASSAPRGLATNEQFF.

This chain uses TRBV19 with TRBJ2-1; tentatively, D is TRBD1 (5 bases). The V gene's germline CDR1 is LNHDA and CDR2 SQIVND (reference sequence). The V end was cut by 0 bases, the J end by 5 bases, with 11 bases between. The CDR3 loop spans 15 amino acids. The CDR3 sequence: CASSIDPPGHNEQFF. Here the CDR3 DNA reads TGTGCCAGTAGTATAGATCCCCCAGGGCACAATGAGCAGTTCTTC.